This TCR beta chain was sequenced for a study of blood T cells in healthy people across ages. Sample-barcoded 5' priming and a J-beta primer mix drove a second PCR of roughly 7 to 11 cycles. TCRdb called the 5' RACE reads again in MiXCR, with one record for every CDR3 protein. The sample has about 780,000 distinct CDR3 sequences, 62% seen once; the top ten hold roughly a quarter. This clonotype was seen a handful of times. Antigen unknown. Findings of the study overall: Whereas aged donors had fewer naive CD4+ cells, long-lived donors had more of them and higher diversity.

Trimming removed 4 bases from V and 10 bases from J, with 23 bases in between. CDR1 is MGHDK and CDR2 is SYGVNS in the germline V gene. The CDR3 length is 16 residues. This sequence joins TRBV25-1 and TRBJ2-1; D not certain. The sequence derives from a man aged 30 to 45 in good health. Specimen: blood. CDR3: CASSGEISRLPYEQFF. CDR3 bases: TGTGCCAGCAGTGGAGAGATTTCCAGGCTACCCTACGAGCAGTTCTTC.